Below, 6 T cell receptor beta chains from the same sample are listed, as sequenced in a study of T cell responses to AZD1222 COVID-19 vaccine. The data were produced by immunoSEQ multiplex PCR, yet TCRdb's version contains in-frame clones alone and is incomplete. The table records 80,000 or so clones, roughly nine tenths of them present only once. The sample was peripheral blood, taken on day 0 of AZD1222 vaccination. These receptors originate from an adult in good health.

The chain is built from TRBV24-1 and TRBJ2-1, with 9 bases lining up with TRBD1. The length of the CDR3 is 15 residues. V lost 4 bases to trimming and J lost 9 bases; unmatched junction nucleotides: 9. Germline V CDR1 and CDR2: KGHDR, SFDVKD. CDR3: CATSDRDRVFGEQFF. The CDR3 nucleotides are TGTGCCACCAGTGACCGGGACAGGGTGTTTGGTGAGCAGTTCTTC.

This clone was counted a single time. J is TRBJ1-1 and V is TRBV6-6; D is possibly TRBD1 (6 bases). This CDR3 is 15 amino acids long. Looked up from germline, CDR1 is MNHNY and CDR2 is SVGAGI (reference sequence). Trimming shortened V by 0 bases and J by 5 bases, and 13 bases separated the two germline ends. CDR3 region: CASSYSGGVGTEAFF. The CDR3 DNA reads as TGTGCCAGCAGTTACTCAGGGGGGGTCGGGACTGAAGCTTTCTTT.

The DNA of the CDR3 is TGTGCCAGCTCACCGGGAGGGACCTACGAGCAGTACTTC. Its protein is CASSPGGTYEQYF. The V gene is TRBV18, the J gene TRBJ2-7; TRBD2 matches 7 bases. The CDR3 covers 13 residues. Per the germline V gene, CDR1 is KGHSH and CDR2 is LQKENI. V was clipped by 3 bases and J by 2 bases; unmatched bases: 1.

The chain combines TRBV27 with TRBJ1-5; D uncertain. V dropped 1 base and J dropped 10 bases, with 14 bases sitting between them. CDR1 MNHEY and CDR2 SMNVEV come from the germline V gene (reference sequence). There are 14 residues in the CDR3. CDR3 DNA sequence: TGTGCCAGCAGTTTATTCAATAAGGGTGGTCCCCAGCATTTT. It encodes CASSLFNKGGPQHF.

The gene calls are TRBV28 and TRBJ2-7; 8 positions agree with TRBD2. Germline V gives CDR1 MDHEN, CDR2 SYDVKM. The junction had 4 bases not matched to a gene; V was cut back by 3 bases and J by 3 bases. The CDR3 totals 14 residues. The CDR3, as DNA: TGTGCCAGCAGTTTCGGGAGCGGGGGCTACGAGCAGTACTTC. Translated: CASSFGSGGYEQYF.

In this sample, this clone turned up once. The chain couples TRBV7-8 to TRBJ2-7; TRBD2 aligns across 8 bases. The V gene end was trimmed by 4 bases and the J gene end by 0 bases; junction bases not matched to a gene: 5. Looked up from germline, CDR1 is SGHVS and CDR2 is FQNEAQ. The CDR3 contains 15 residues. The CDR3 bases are TGTGCCAGCAGCTCACGCGGGGGGCCCTCCTACGAGCAGTACTTC. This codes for CASSSRGGPSYEQYF.